The rows below give T cell receptor beta chains drawn from one sample of a study of monozygotic twins with inflammatory bowel disease. TCRdb re-analyzed the 5' RACE reads; it lists each CDR3 protein once, without DNA. The table lists approximately 400,000 distinct CDR3 sequences, with 2% to 3% in the top ten. The specimen sequenced was blood. All receptors derive from a human donor with ulcerative colitis or Crohn's disease, or a healthy co-twin of an affected twin (not recorded which). CDR3s include the opening cysteine and the closing phenylalanine or tryptophan.

cdr3_aa j_call v_call
CAIGPQETEAFF TRBJ1-1 TRBV10-3
CASSWTGSPLHF TRBJ1-6 TRBV5-1
CASSQVTGTKAFF TRBJ1-1 TRBV4-1
CASSVQEPNTEAFF TRBJ1-1 TRBV13
CASSPFQGSNSPLHF TRBJ1-6 TRBV7-6
CATSREVGLIYEQYF TRBJ2-7 TRBV15
CASSPGPGLYEQYF TRBJ2-7 TRBV27
CASRTGVPSEQYF TRBJ2-7 TRBV2
CASSSRGKETQYF TRBJ2-5 TRBV5-1
CASSFQVSSYEQYF TRBJ2-7 TRBV12-3/TRBV12-4
CASSYSSLPTEAFF TRBJ1-1 TRBV6-5
CASSLAAMQETQYF TRBJ2-5 TRBV7-6
CAVGRSYRDLSGNTIYF TRBJ1-3 TRBV6-1
CASSPQKGVVDTQYF TRBJ2-3 TRBV18
CASARNKNTGELFF TRBJ2-2 TRBV19
CASTREVAGNTIYF TRBJ1-3 TRBV3-1
CAWIPSGLNTEAFF TRBJ1-1 TRBV30
CATSIQGGTYEQYF TRBJ2-7 TRBV7-2
CASMRTGLQETQYF TRBJ2-5 TRBV19
CASSTAGTGLTGANVLTF TRBJ2-6 TRBV11-2
CASSPTGGSSHEQYF TRBJ2-7 TRBV18
CATSDFADYNEQFF TRBJ2-1 TRBV24-1
CASSSIQGDTEAFF TRBJ1-1 TRBV12-3/TRBV12-4
CASSLGGLHQPQHF TRBJ1-5 TRBV28
CASSSYRGGYEQYF TRBJ2-7 TRBV7-9
CASSRDSNLYEQYF TRBJ2-7 TRBV7-9
CATLEGGEQYF TRBJ2-7 TRBV24-1
CSVAKSRTGTSGSNEQFF TRBJ2-1 TRBV29-1
CAISYSRDAGSGYTF TRBJ1-2 TRBV10-3
CASTRDRDGYTF TRBJ1-2 TRBV2
CASSLVAGGDYGYTF TRBJ1-2 TRBV5-1
CSGRGGGLNEQFF TRBJ2-1 TRBV20-1
CASSRRTGGVQPQHF TRBJ1-5 TRBV7-2
CASSFWGTRAGRFNYGYTF TRBJ1-2 TRBV5-1